The 16 T cell receptor beta chains reported below all come from one sample, sequenced in a study of cytomegalovirus exposure and HLA in healthy donors. Primers included in the PCR were 60 Vbeta and 13 Jbeta primers. Assay: immunoSEQ multiplex PCR; the TCRdb copy retains only in-frame clones and omits some. This sample carries under 300,000 clones, about 66% of them seen once, and the ten largest clones take around 2.3%. Sequenced input: PBMCs. Receptor source: a female donor in good health and CMV-seronegative.

The chain carries TRBV6-1 and TRBJ1-4; 7 bases match TRBD1. The length of the CDR3 is 15 residues. The trim removed 4 bases at V and 7 bases at J, leaving 9 bases unmatched. Per the germline V gene, CDR1 is MNHNS and CDR2 is SASEGT. The CDR3 spells CASSVRQGGIEKLFF. In DNA, the CDR3 is TGTGCCAGCAGTGTCCGACAGGGCGGGATTGAAAAACTGTTTTTT.

The V gene is TRBV5-1, the J gene TRBJ2-2, with D possibly being TRBD1 (5 bases). The CDR3 consists of 16 residues. Trimming stripped 2 bases from V and 5 bases from J, with 16 bases between. The germline V gene has CDR1 SGHRS and CDR2 YFSETQ. CDR3 coding DNA: TGCGCCAGCAGCTTAGTGTCGACAGCAAAAACCGGGGAGCTGTTTTTT. Translation gives CASSLVSTAKTGELFF.

The V and J genes are TRBV11-3 and TRBJ2-2, with 7 bases that match TRBD1. The V gene end was trimmed by 3 bases and the J gene end by 0 bases; junction bases not matched to a gene: 4. The germline V gene encodes CDR1 SGHNT and CDR2 YENEEA. The CDR3 extends over 16 amino acids. CDR3 DNA sequence: TGTGCCAGCAGCTTTCGACAGGGCCCGAACACCGGGGAGCTGTTTTTT. It is translated as CASSFRQGPNTGELFF.

This sequence joins TRBV28 and TRBJ2-7, with D tentatively TRBD1 (7 bases). The CDR3 extends over 15 amino acids. Germline CDR1 and CDR2: MDHEN and SYDVKM. Trimming took 4 bases from V and 2 from J, leaving 15 bases between them. The chain's CDR3 is CASSSRGDLTYEQYF. As DNA, the CDR3 is TGTGCCAGCAGTTCCAGGGGGGATCTTACCTACGAGCAGTACTTC.

The chain is built from TRBV10-2 and TRBJ1-4; no reliable D call. Germline loops: CDR1 WSHSY, CDR2 SAAADI. Trimming took 2 bases from V and 4 from J, leaving 8 bases between them. CDR3 length equals 14 residues. The CDR3 DNA is TGCGCCAGCAGTGAGCTGGCCAGTAATGAAAAACTGTTTTTT. As protein: CASSELASNEKLFF.

Points on this clone: Other nucleotide sequences from this sample produce the same CDR3. The V call is TRBV27, the J call TRBJ1-2, with D possibly being TRBD1 (5 bases). Trimming removed 2 bases from V and 8 bases from J, with 12 bases in between. Germline values: CDR1 MNHEY, CDR2 SMNVEV (reference sequence). The CDR3 length is 13 residues. The CDR3 protein is CASSLGGAGGYTF. The DNA of the CDR3 is TGTGCCAGCAGTTTAGGAGGGGCGGGGGGCTACACCTTC.

This sequence joins TRBV6-4 and TRBJ2-5, with 9 bases that match TRBD2. This CDR3 is 12 amino acids long. The germline CDR1 and CDR2 sequences are MRHNA and SNTAGT. V lost 11 bases to trimming and J lost 4 bases; unmatched junction nucleotides: 5. For the CDR3, the DNA is TGTGCCGGAATAGCGGGAGTAGAGACCCAGTACTTC. Protein product: CAGIAGVETQYF.

The chain combines TRBV19 with TRBJ2-7; D ambiguous. V was pared by 3 bases and J by 6 bases, with 9 bases between. The germline CDR1 and CDR2 sequences are LNHDA and SQIVND (reference sequence). The CDR3 runs 12 residues. In nucleotides, the CDR3 is TGTGCCAGTAGTATGTCGTGGCCCGAGCAGTACTTC. Protein: CASSMSWPEQYF.

The CDR3 spells CASSQDRYNSYEQYF. In DNA form, the CDR3 reads TGTGCCAGCAGCCAAGACAGGTACAACTCCTACGAGCAGTACTTC. The V gene is TRBV7-3, the J gene TRBJ2-7, with TRBD1 as a possible D gene (6 bases). V gave up 5 bases and J gave up 0 bases, with 14 bases separating them. Germline V gene data show CDR1 as SGHTA and CDR2 as FQGTGA. This CDR3 is built from 15 residues.

A note on this clone: Within the sample, other DNA sequences also encode this same CDR3. The chain combines TRBV11-3 with TRBJ2-7; 7 positions agree with TRBD2. V was pared by 1 base and J by 0 bases, with 0 bases of the junction left unmatched. The CDR3 consists of 14 residues. Germline V gives CDR1 SGHNT, CDR2 YENEEA. The CDR3 reads CASSLGGGSYEQYF. The CDR3 nucleotides read TGTGCCAGCAGCTTAGGCGGGGGCTCCTACGAGCAGTACTTC.

There are a few counts of this clone. This chain connects TRBV5-1 to TRBJ2-7, with TRBD1 identical over 8 bases. V shed 3 bases and J 5 bases; nucleotides not matched to a gene: 7. This CDR3 is 14 amino acids long. The germline V gene has CDR1 SGHRS and CDR2 YFSETQ. The CDR3 coding sequence is TGCGCCAGCAGCTCGACAGGGGATTTGGACGAGCAGTACTTC. Protein sequence: CASSSTGDLDEQYF.

This chain connects TRBV25-1 to TRBJ2-2; 10 bases match TRBD2. The CDR3 consists of 15 residues. V was clipped by 10 bases and J by 1 base; unmatched bases: 6. Germline values: CDR1 MGHDK, CDR2 SYGVNS. CDR3 loop: CATSSGRENTGELFF. Written as DNA, the CDR3 is TGTGCCACCTCTAGCGGGAGAGAGAACACCGGGGAGCTGTTTTTT.

The table lists this clone with a few counts. The V call is TRBV15, the J call TRBJ2-3, with D hard to call. CDR3 size: 13 residues. The germline gives CDR1 LNHNV, CDR2 YYDKDF (reference sequence). V gave up 5 bases and J gave up 5 bases, with 11 bases separating them. The CDR3 DNA is TGTGCCACCAGCCCACTTCCTCGAGATACGCAGTATTTT. As protein: CATSPLPRDTQYF.

The V call is TRBV15, the J call TRBJ2-7, with TRBD1 matching 11 bases. CDR3 length: 13 amino acids. Germline V CDR1 and CDR2: LNHNV, YYDKDF (reference sequence). V lost 10 bases, J lost 6 bases, and 8 bases stayed unmatched. CDR3 in amino acids: CASGTGGFGEQYF. The CDR3 DNA reads as TGTGCCAGCGGGACAGGGGGGTTTGGCGAGCAGTACTTC.

The chain recombines TRBV11-3 with TRBJ2-3; 8 bases map to TRBD1. V dropped 1 base and J dropped 3; count of bases not matched to a gene: 3. The CDR3 has 15 amino acids. Germline assignment: CDR1 SGHNT and CDR2 YENEEA. The CDR3 loop is CASSLGGQGTDTQYF. For the CDR3, the DNA is TGTGCCAGCAGCTTAGGCGGACAGGGAACAGATACGCAGTATTTT.

With regard to this clone: A read error is likely, as this CDR3 ends without the conserved phenylalanine or tryptophan. The rearrangement links TRBV5-1 to TRBJ2-7; maybe TRBD2 (5 bases). CDR1 SGHRS and CDR2 YFSETQ come from the germline V gene. The germline V and J ends were trimmed by 2 bases and 4 bases, with 13 bases remaining between them. CDR3 length: 14 amino acids. The CDR3 loop is CASSFPGGVYEQYL. The CDR3 DNA is TGCGCCAGCAGCTTCCCAGGAGGAGTATACGAGCAGTACCTC.